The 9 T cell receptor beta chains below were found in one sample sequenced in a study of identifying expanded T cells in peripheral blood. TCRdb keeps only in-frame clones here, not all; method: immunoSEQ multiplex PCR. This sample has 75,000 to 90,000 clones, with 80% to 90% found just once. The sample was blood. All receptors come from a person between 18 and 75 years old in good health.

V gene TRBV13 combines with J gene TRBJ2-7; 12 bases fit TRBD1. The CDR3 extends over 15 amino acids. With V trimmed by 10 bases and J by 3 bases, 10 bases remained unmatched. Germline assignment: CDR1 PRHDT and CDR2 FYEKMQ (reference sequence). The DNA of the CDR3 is TGTGCCATCCGGGACAGGGGGCCCCCCTGCTACGAGCAGTACTTC. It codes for CAIRDRGPPCYEQYF.

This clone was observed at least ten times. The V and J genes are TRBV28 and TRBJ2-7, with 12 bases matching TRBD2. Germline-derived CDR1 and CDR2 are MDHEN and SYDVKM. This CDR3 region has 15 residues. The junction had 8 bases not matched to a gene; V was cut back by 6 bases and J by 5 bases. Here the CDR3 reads CASSSLAGGQDEQYF. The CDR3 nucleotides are TGTGCCAGCAGCTCTCTAGCGGGAGGGCAGGACGAGCAGTACTTC.

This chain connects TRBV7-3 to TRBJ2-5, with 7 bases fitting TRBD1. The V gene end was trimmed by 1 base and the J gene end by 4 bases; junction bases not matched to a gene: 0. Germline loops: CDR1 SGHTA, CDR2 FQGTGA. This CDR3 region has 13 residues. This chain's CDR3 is CASSLNRGETQYF. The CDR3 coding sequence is TGTGCCAGCAGCTTAAACAGGGGAGAGACCCAGTACTTC.

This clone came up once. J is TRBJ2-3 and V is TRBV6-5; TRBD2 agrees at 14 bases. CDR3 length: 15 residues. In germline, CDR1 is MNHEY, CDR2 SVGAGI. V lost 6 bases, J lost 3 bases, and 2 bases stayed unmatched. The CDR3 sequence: CASSRLAGGTDTQYF. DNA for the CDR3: TGTGCCAGCAGCCGACTAGCGGGAGGGACAGATACGCAGTATTTT.

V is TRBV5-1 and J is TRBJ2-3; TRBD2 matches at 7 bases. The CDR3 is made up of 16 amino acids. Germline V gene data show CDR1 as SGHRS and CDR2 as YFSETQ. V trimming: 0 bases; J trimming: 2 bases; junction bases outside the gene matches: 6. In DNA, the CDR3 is TGCGCCAGCAGCTTGGAAGGGGACTACCTCACAGATACGCAGTATTTT. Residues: CASSLEGDYLTDTQYF.

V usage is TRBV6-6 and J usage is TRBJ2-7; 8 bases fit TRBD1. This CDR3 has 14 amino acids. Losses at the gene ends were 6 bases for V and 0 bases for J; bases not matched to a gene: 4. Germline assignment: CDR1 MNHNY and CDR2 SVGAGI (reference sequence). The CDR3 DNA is TGTGCCAGCAGCAGGGACAGGAGCTCCTACGAGCAGTACTTC. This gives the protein CASSRDRSSYEQYF.

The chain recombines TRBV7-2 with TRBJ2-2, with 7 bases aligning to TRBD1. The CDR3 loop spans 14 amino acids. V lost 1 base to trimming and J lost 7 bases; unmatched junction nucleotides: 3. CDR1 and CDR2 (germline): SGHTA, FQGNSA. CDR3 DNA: TGTGCCAGCAGCTTAGGACAGGGTTTCGGGGAGCTGTTTTTT. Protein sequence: CASSLGQGFGELFF.

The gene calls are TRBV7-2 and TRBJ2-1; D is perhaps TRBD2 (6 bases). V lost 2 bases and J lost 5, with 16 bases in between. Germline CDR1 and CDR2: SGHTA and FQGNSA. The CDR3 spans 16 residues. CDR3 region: CASSLNGGATDNEQFF. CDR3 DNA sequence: TGTGCCAGCAGCTTAAATGGCGGGGCCACCGACAATGAGCAGTTCTTC. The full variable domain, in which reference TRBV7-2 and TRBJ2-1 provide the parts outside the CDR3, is GAGVSQSPSNKVTEKGKDVELRCDPISGHTALYWYRQSLGQGLEFLIYFQGNSAPDKSGLPSDRFSAERTGGSVSTLTIQRTQQEDSAVYLCASSLNGGATDNEQFFGPGTRLTVL.

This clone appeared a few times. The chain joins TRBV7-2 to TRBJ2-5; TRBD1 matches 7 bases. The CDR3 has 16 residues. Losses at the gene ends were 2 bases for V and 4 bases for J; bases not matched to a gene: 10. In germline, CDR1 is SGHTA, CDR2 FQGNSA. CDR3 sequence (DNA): TGTGCCAGCAGCTTATGGGAAGGGGGCAGAGGAGAGACCCAGTACTTC. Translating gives CASSLWEGGRGETQYF.